These T cell receptor beta chains were read from a single sample in a study of human T cells and chemical hapten exposure. TCRdb reprocessed the RACE reads via MiXCR and lists one record per CDR3 protein. This sample yields fewer than 500,000 distinct CDR3 sequences, of which approximately 4.4% are seen a single time; 2% to 2.5% belongs to the top ten. This specimen consisted of whole blood, obtained in connection with sensitization to the hapten diphenylcyclopropenone (DPC). The receptor source for this set is a woman aged 50 to 60 with alopecia areata. Some clones in this sample may be carry-over from other donors' samples. CDR3s include the opening cysteine and the closing phenylalanine or tryptophan. D genes are given only for firm matches. Some rows have no size entry. The others give once, few or many, or a class for an expanded clone.

many TRBJ1-1 TRBV13 . TGTGCCAGCAGCCCCCCGCCGGGCACTGAAGCTTTCTTT CASSPPPGTEAFF
. TRBJ1-2 TRBV10-3 TRBD1 TGTGCCATCAGTGCTGACAGGGAGGTTGGCTACACCTTC CAISADREVGYTF
many TRBJ2-1 TRBV4-2 . TGTGCCAGCAGCCAAGGCCCCCTTACCATGAAGGGTGAGCAGTTCTTC CASSQGPLTMKGEQFF
many TRBJ2-1 TRBV11-2 . TGTGCCAGCAGCTTGGTAGGACATGAGCAGTTCTTC CASSLVGHEQFF
many TRBJ2-1 TRBV5-1 TRBD2 TGCGCCAGCAGCTTGGAGGCGGGGGAAGGTCAGTTCTTC CASSLEAGEGQFF
many TRBJ2-7 TRBV2 TRBD2 TGTGCCAGCTGGGAGGGACTTGCCGCCTACGAGCAGTACTTC CASWEGLAAYEQYF
. TRBJ1-5 TRBV5-6 . TGTGCCAGCAGCGTCGCCGTTAAGGGCAATCAGCCCCAGCATTTT CASSVAVKGNQPQHF
many TRBJ2-7 TRBV2 TRBD2 TGTGCCAGCAGTGACGGGCTAGCGGCATACGAGCAGTACTTC CASSDGLAAYEQYF
. TRBJ2-2 TRBV24-1 . TGTGCCACCAGTGATTTTAAGGGGTCGAACACCGGGGAGCTGTTTTTT CATSDFKGSNTGELFF
many TRBJ2-2 TRBV5-1 . TGCGCCAGCAGCCACGAGTGGGGGACCGGGGAGCTGTTTTTT CASSHEWGTGELFF
many TRBJ2-7 TRBV10-3 . TGTGCCATCAGTGAGTCGATAACCTACGAGCAGTACTTC CAISESITYEQYF
many TRBJ1-1 TRBV10-3 . TGTGCCATCAGTCCTTCCCAGGGAAACACTGAAGCTTTCTTT CAISPSQGNTEAFF
. TRBJ1-1 TRBV2 . TGTGCCAGTAACGGGGGGATGAACACTGAAGCTTTCTTT CASNGGMNTEAFF
many TRBJ2-3 TRBV7-6 . TGTGCCAGCAGCTTACTCCAGAGTGACACAGATACGCAGTATTTT CASSLLQSDTDTQYF
. TRBJ2-7 TRBV20-1 . TGCAGTGCTCCTAGGGAGAATTCCTACGAGCAGTACTTC CSAPRENSYEQYF
few TRBJ2-5 TRBV3-1 . TGTGCCAGCAGCCAAAAGGACACTATACAAGAGACCCAGTACTTC CASSQKDTIQETQYF
many TRBJ2-4 TRBV7-2 . TGTGCCAGCAGCTTACGGACAGCCCAGCTAGCCAAAAACATTCAGTACTTC CASSLRTAQLAKNIQYF
many TRBJ2-2 TRBV7-2 TRBD2 TGTGCCAGCAGCTTGGCTCTAGCGGGAACCGGGGAGCTGTTTTTT CASSLALAGTGELFF
many TRBJ1-1 TRBV20-1 . TGCAGTGCTAGAGACCCCGACAAGAACACTGAAGCTTTCTTT CSARDPDKNTEAFF
few TRBJ2-3 TRBV4-1 . TGCGCCAGCAGCCAAGATCAAACGGGGGCCTACACAGATACGCAGTATTTT CASSQDQTGAYTDTQYF
few TRBJ1-2 TRBV3-1 . TGTGCCAGCAGCCCACCGTCGCGGGGTATTGGCTACACCTTC CASSPPSRGIGYTF
few TRBJ2-1 TRBV29-1 TRBD2 TGCAGCGTTGTACCGGGACTAGCACCCTACAATGAGCAGTTCTTC CSVVPGLAPYNEQFF
many TRBJ2-3 TRBV12-3/TRBV12-4 . TGTGCCAGCAGTTTAGCAGGAGATTTGGTTCGGTATTTT CASSLAGDLVRYF
many TRBJ2-1 TRBV13 TRBD2 TGTGCCAGCAGCCCTACGGGGCTAGCGGGGGGGCACAATGAGCAGTTCTTC CASSPTGLAGGHNEQFF
many TRBJ2-5 TRBV5-1 . TGCGCCAGCAGCTTGGGGGTCAGCCCTGCAGAGACCCAGTACTTC CASSLGVSPAETQYF
. TRBJ2-7 TRBV7-2 . TGTGCCAGCAGACAGGGTGCCCCCTACGAGCAGAACTTC CASRQGAPYEQNF
. TRBJ2-2 TRBV9 TRBD2 TGTGCCAGCAGTGGACTAGCGGGAGTGGGCTCTCCCGGGGAGCTGTTTTTT CASSGLAGVGSPGELFF
many TRBJ1-1 TRBV29-1 . TGCAGCGTCGGAAGACGGGGGGTCACTGAAGCTTTCTTT CSVGRRGVTEAFF
few TRBJ2-3 TRBV4-3 TRBD2 TGCGCCAGCAGCCAAGATCCCGGACTAGCGGGAGTAACAGATACGCAGTATTTT CASSQDPGLAGVTDTQYF
many TRBJ1-1 TRBV5-1 TRBD1 TGCGCCAGCAGCCCTGGGACAGGGATGAACACTGAAGCTTTCTTT CASSPGTGMNTEAFF
many TRBJ1-2 TRBV3-1 . TGTGCCAGCACCCAAAGACTACAGGCAGGAGGCTATGGCTACACCTTC CASTQRLQAGGYGYTF
many TRBJ2-4 TRBV10-3 . TGTGCCATCAGTGGGGATTTAGCCAAAAACATTCAGTACTTC CAISGDLAKNIQYF
many TRBJ1-1 TRBV5-1 TRBD1 TGCGCCAGCAGGATAGGGACAGGAGGCACTGAAGCTTTCTTT CASRIGTGGTEAFF
. TRBJ2-7 TRBV30 . TGTGCCTGGAGTGTAAGTAGGACACCCTCCTACGAGCAGTACTTC CAWSVSRTPSYEQYF
many TRBJ2-1 TRBV12-3/TRBV12-4 TRBD1 TGTGCCAGCAGTTGGACAGGTGATGAGCAGTTCTTC CASSWTGDEQFF
. TRBJ2-7 TRBV5-4 . TGTGCCAGCAGCCCCCGGGACCACTACGAGCAGTACTTC CASSPRDHYEQYF
. TRBJ1-1 TRBV5-4 . TGTGCCAGCAGCCTGATGGGAACGAACACTGAAGCTTTCTTT CASSLMGTNTEAFF